This TCR beta chain was observed in a study of shared clonotypes between healthy human individuals. Looked up from germline, CDR1 is ENHRY and CDR2 is SYGVKD. CDR3 length: 12 residues. With 0 bases removed from V and 10 bases from J, the gap between germline ends came to 7 bases. Profiling relied on immunoSEQ multiplex PCR, and the TCRdb table lists in-frame clones only, not all of them. The sample holds approximately 2,000,000 clones, roughly 93% seen once. As defined, naive CD8 cells were CD45RO-negative and positively selected for CCR7, with terminally differentiated effector memory CD45RA+ cells excluded.

The chain uses TRBV10-3 and TRBJ2-1, with D hard to call. The clonotype comes from a man younger than 35 in good health. Some clones in this sample may be carry-over from other donors' samples. Sequencing was done on a sample of naive CD8+ T cells from PBMCs. In nucleotides, the CDR3 is TGTGCCATCAGTGAGTCGCCTATAGAGCAGTTCTTC. Residues: CAISESPIEQFF.